Following are 2 T cell receptor beta chains from one sample sequenced in a study of CD8 T cells in ankylosing spondylitis. TCRdb analysed the 5' RACE reads with MiXCR anew, one entry per CDR3 protein. The sample yields a few hundred thousand distinct CDR3 sequences, under 20% seen once. The specimen sequenced was blood, either unsorted or a sorted T cell fraction (not recorded which). These receptor sequences come from a male donor with ankylosing spondylitis or in good health (not recorded which).

This clonotype was observed at least ten times. The rearrangement links TRBV11-2 to TRBJ2-1, with D uncertain. CDR1 and CDR2 from the germline V gene are SGHAT and FQNNGV. CDR3 size: 18 residues. Trimming took off 0 bases at V and 0 bases at J, with 15 bases between the two ends. This CDR3 reads CASSLEVPAISSYNEQFF. As DNA, the CDR3 is TGTGCCAGCAGCTTAGAAGTTCCGGCGATTAGCTCCTACAATGAGCAGTTCTTC. Full variable domain (outside the CDR3, taken from reference TRBV11-2 and TRBJ2-1): EAGVAQSPRYKIIEKRQSVAFWCNPISGHATLYWYQQILGQGPKLLIQFQNNGVVDDSQLPKDRFSAERLKGVDSTLKIQPAKLEDSAVYLCASSLEVPAISSYNEQFFGPGTRLTVL.

This clonotype has a count of ten or more. The chain uses TRBV28 and TRBJ2-1; the match to TRBD2 covers 7 bases. The CDR3 runs to 15 residues. Germline lookup yields CDR1 MDHEN and CDR2 SYDVKM. Germline trimming cut 6 bases from V and 3 bases from J; bases unmatched to any gene: 8. This CDR3 is CASSPRGLLYNEQFF. The CDR3 bases are TGTGCCAGCAGCCCCCGGGGACTACTCTACAATGAGCAGTTCTTC.